This T cell receptor (beta chain) was profiled in a study of blood T cells in healthy people across ages. Study conclusions and caveats: Both naive CD4+ cell counts and diversity were greater in long-lived donors than in aged donors. Estimates of total diversity, which came from one million sequenced T cells, were considered to be underestimates.

Sample-barcoded 5' priming and a J-beta primer mix drove a second PCR of roughly 6 to 12 cycles. One entry per CDR3 protein, called by TCRdb with MiXCR from the 5' RACE reads. The table includes around 2 million distinct CDR3 sequences, 39% detected once. Germline CDR1 and CDR2: LGHNA and YNFKEQ. This CDR3 spans 14 amino acids. The germline V and J ends were trimmed by 3 bases and 2 bases, with 11 bases remaining between them. Each donor supplied roughly 10 milliliters of peripheral blood. Isolation recovered at least 6.5 million PBMCs from every sample. In regard to this clonotype: Its antigen is unknown.

This TCR came from a human donor in good health. The V call is TRBV4-2, the J call TRBJ2-7, with D unresolved. The sequencing sample was made of blood. In DNA form, the CDR3 reads TGTGCCAGCAGCCACTTAGAAACCGCCTACGAGCAGTACTTC. Translation: CASSHLETAYEQYF.